This T cell receptor (beta chain) stems from a study of T cell responses to AZD1222 COVID-19 vaccine. Study overall: Some second doses came at about 4 weeks and others at about 12 weeks; these were pooled. Study-wide findings and caveats: Clonal diversity was possibly underestimated, and white British individuals and females predominated among donors. Spike regions recognized by vaccine-associated CD4 TCRs spanned the protein, led by 160-218 and 743-854.

Generated by immunoSEQ multiplex PCR, the TCRdb table keeps only in-frame clones and is missing some. The sample has about 130,000 clones; roughly 91% are singletons. Details on this clone: Its target is unknown.

The CDR3 covers 13 residues. V was shortened by 2 bases and J by 8 bases, with 10 bases between the two germline ends. CDR1 SGHVS and CDR2 FQNEAQ come from the germline V gene. V gene TRBV7-8 combines with J gene TRBJ1-5; D is unresolved. This TCR derives from an adult in good health. The starting material was peripheral blood, obtained on day 0 of AZD1222 vaccination. CDR3 region: CASSLRGRKPQHF. CDR3 DNA: TGTGCCAGCAGCTTACGGGGTAGGAAGCCCCAGCATTTT.